Following are 15 T cell receptor beta chains from one sample sequenced in a study of technical replicates of blood from a few donors. The table came from immunoSEQ multiplex PCR; TCRdb's copy has only in-frame clones and leaves some out. The data show approximately 79,000 clones, roughly 91% seen once. The sequenced sample was T cells isolated from PBMCs. Source of these receptors: a human donor in good health.

V and J are TRBV6-6 and TRBJ1-2; 7 bases are shared with TRBD1. V lost 6 bases, J lost 6 bases, and 4 bases stayed unmatched. CDR3 length: 12 amino acids. The germline V gene encodes CDR1 MNHNY and CDR2 SVGAGI (reference sequence). The CDR3 nucleotides read TGTGCCAGCAGCGACAGGGAGAATGGCTACACCTTC. It is translated as CASSDRENGYTF.

The chain has TRBV6-1 and TRBJ2-5, with a tentative D call TRBD1 (5 bases). The germline V gene encodes CDR1 MNHNS and CDR2 SASEGT. This CDR3 has 14 residues. V lost 3 bases and J lost 1, with 9 bases in between. The CDR3 DNA is TGTGCCAGCAGTGAGGCAGGGCTCCAAGAGACCCAGTACTTC. Its translation is CASSEAGLQETQYF.

The chain carries TRBV7-2 and TRBJ1-2; 7 bases fit TRBD1. V lost 4 bases to trimming and J lost 2 bases; unmatched junction nucleotides: 4. This CDR3 is 14 amino acids long. Germline V gene sequence: CDR1 SGHTA, CDR2 FQGNSA. The DNA of the CDR3 is TGTGCCAGCAGCTCGTCGACAGGGAACTATGGCTACACCTTC. Amino acid sequence: CASSSSTGNYGYTF.

V usage is TRBV27 and J usage is TRBJ1-1; D call uncertain. The V gene's germline CDR1 is MNHEY and CDR2 SMNVEV (reference sequence). V gave up 8 bases and J gave up 4 bases, with 14 bases separating them. CDR3 length: 13 amino acids. The CDR3 region has the DNA TGTGCCAGCTCCGGGGAATCCGGCACTGAAGCTTTCTTT. This translates into CASSGESGTEAFF.

The rearrangement joins TRBV7-8 to TRBJ1-4, with D possibly TRBD1 on 6 matching bases. CDR3 size: 14 residues. CDR1 and CDR2 (germline): SGHVS, FQNEAQ. V lost 5 bases, J lost 8 bases, and 15 bases lay in between. CDR3 in amino acids: CASSSRDKGEKLFF. The CDR3, as DNA: TGTGCCAGCAGCAGCCGGGACAAGGGCGAAAAACTGTTTTTT.

The chain couples TRBV5-1 to TRBJ1-2; 10 bases are a match to TRBD1. Germline values: CDR1 SGHRS, CDR2 YFSETQ. The V and J ends lost 2 bases and 2 bases, in that order; junction bases with no gene match: 3. This CDR3 has 15 amino acids. CDR3 amino acids: CASSFGQGGNYGYTF. The CDR3 DNA reads TGCGCCAGCAGCTTCGGACAGGGGGGCAACTATGGCTACACCTTC.

This chain's CDR3 is CASSLRQGLGNQPQHF. CDR3 nucleotides: TGTGCCAGCAGTTTAAGACAGGGTCTAGGGAATCAGCCCCAGCATTTT. The rearrangement joins TRBV28 to TRBJ1-5; TRBD1 aligns across 7 bases. Germline V lookup: CDR1 MDHEN, CDR2 SYDVKM. The CDR3 covers 16 residues. J was trimmed by 4 bases and V by 2 bases; bases with no gene match: 8.

The V call is TRBV11-3, the J call TRBJ2-7, with D possibly being TRBD2 (5 bases). The CDR3 loop spans 13 amino acids. Germline lookup yields CDR1 SGHNT and CDR2 YENEEA. Trimming shortened V by 5 bases and J by 3 bases, and 11 bases separated the two germline ends. For the CDR3, the DNA is TGTGCCAGCAGCAGCGGTGTCCTCTACGAGCAGTACTTC. It encodes CASSSGVLYEQYF.

The V gene is TRBV25-1, the J gene TRBJ2-2; D possibly corresponds to TRBD1 (5 bases). The ends were cut back, 3 bases at V and 5 bases at J, with 16 bases in the middle. This CDR3 is built from 16 residues. CDR1 is MGHDK, CDR2 SYGVNS, per germline. DNA for the CDR3: TGTGCCAGCAGTGACCCACCAGGGTATAAAACCGGGGAGCTGTTTTTT. The encoded protein is CASSDPPGYKTGELFF. The full variable domain, with the rest looked up from reference TRBV25-1 and TRBJ2-2, is EADIYQTPRYLVIGTGKKITLECSQTMGHDKMYWYQQDPGMELHLIHYSYGVNSTEKGDLSSESTVSRIRTEHFPLTLESARPSHTSQYLCASSDPPGYKTGELFFGEGSRLTVL.

V usage is TRBV5-3 and J usage is TRBJ2-2; no reliable D call. TRBV5-3 is filed as an ORF, its function uncertain. This CDR3 has 14 residues. The V end was cut by 0 bases, the J end by 2 bases, with 5 bases between. The CDR3 coding sequence is TGTGCCAGAAGCTTGGACAAAAACACCGGGGAGCTGTTTTTT. It specifies CARSLDKNTGELFF.

This chain connects TRBV7-2 to TRBJ1-5, with D perhaps matching TRBD1 (5 bases). The CDR3 length is 12 residues. Trimming left V 4 bases short and J 6 bases short, with 7 bases between. Germline CDR1 and CDR2: SGHTA and FQGNSA. In nucleotides, the CDR3 is TGTGCCAGCAGCTCTGACAGTCAGCCCCAGCATTTT. Protein product: CASSSDSQPQHF.

The gene calls are TRBV30 and TRBJ1-1; weak D call: TRBD1 (6 bases). Germline CDR1 is GTSNPN and CDR2 is SVGIG (reference sequence). The V end lost 3 bases, the J end lost 1 base, and 9 bases lay between the germline ends. CDR3 length equals 13 residues. The DNA for the CDR3 is TGTGCCTGGAGCCGACAGGAGAACACTGAAGCTTTCTTT. Residues: CAWSRQENTEAFF.

This clone was found once. V is TRBV4-1 and J is TRBJ2-2, with TRBD2 matching over 7 bases. This CDR3 region has 15 residues. V gave up 1 base and J gave up 7 bases; unmatched junction bases: 6. The germline gives CDR1 MGHRA, CDR2 YSYEKL. The CDR3 region is CASSQVREFIGELFF. As DNA, the CDR3 is TGCGCCAGCAGCCAAGTGCGGGAGTTCATCGGGGAGCTGTTTTTT.

This chain uses TRBV7-6 with TRBJ2-7; D call uncertain. Germline CDR1 is SGHVS and CDR2 is FNYEAQ. The CDR3 loop spans 15 amino acids. The germline V and J ends were trimmed by 5 bases and 0 bases, with 14 bases remaining between them. CDR3 in amino acids: CASSITPQPSYEQYF. The CDR3 DNA sequence: TGTGCCAGCAGCATCACACCCCAACCCTCCTACGAGCAGTACTTC.

Only a few counts were recorded for this clone. The chain joins TRBV7-3 to TRBJ1-1; perhaps TRBD1 as D (5 bases). There are 15 residues in the CDR3. Trimming removed 5 bases from V and 5 bases from J, with 18 bases in between. Germline CDR1 and CDR2: SGHTA and FQGTGA. CDR3 amino acids: CASSPVPGKKTEAFF. The CDR3 DNA follows: TGTGCCAGCAGCCCAGTACCAGGGAAAAAGACTGAAGCTTTCTTT.